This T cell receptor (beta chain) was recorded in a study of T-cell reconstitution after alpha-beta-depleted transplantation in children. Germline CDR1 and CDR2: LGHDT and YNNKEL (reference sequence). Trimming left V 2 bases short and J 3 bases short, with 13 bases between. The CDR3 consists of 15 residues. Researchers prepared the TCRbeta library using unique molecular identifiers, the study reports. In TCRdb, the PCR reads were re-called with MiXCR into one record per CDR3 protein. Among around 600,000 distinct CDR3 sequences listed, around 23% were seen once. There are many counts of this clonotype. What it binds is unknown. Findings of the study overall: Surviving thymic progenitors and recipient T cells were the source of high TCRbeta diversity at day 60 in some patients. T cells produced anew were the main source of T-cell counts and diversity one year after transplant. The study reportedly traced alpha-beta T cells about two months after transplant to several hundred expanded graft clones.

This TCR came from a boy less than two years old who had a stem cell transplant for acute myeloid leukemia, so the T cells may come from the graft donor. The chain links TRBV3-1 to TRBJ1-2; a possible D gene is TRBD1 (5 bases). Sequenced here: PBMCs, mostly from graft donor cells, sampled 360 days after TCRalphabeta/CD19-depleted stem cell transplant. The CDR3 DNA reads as TGTGCCAGCAGCCAAATAACATCGGGGGACTATGGCTACACCTTC. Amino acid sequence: CASSQITSGDYGYTF.